The T cell receptor (beta chain) under discussion was sequenced for a study of cytomegalovirus exposure and HLA in healthy donors. In the study overall: Of the donors genotyped, 398 in all, 81% fell in the Caucasian-associated ancestry cluster.

This clone was seen just once. It was with 60 Vbeta and 13 Jbeta primers that the PCR ran. Original data processing: Later reanalysis found about 80 million unique TCR beta chains, around 10 million of them shared. The assay was immunoSEQ multiplex PCR, and TCRdb's table has in-frame clones only and misses some. Clonal size and the V and J genes are those of that table, whereas D and trimming came from the DNA. The repertoire holds around 160,000 clones, with around 79% as singletons. CDR1 and CDR2 from the germline V gene are MNHNS and SASEGT. The V end lost 7 bases, the J end lost 0 bases, and 12 bases lay between the germline ends. This CDR3 has 14 amino acids.

The sample comprised PBMCs. The chain couples TRBV6-1 to TRBJ1-1; perhaps TRBD1 as D (6 bases). The receptor was derived from a middle-aged man in good health and CMV-seropositive. CDR3 sequence reads: CASIPGHLNTEAFF. The CDR3 nucleotides read TGTGCCAGCATTCCGGGACACCTGAACACTGAAGCTTTCTTT.